This T cell receptor (beta chain) was observed in a study of T-cell memory formation after mild COVID-19. Whole-study context: There were largely donor-specific TCR clusters. Study-wide results and caveats: While clones contracting from day 15 to 85 were balanced between CD4 and CD8, later expanders leaned CD4+.

This clonotype has ten or more counts. Its antigen is still unknown. Germline CDR1 and CDR2: SGHDT and YYEEEE. Deletions cut 2 bases from V and 1 base from J, with 15 bases between. The CDR3 is 16 amino acids. Constant-segment primers and 5'RACE yielded cDNA libraries for TCR alpha and TCR beta, each carrying sample barcodes and UMIs. TCRdb processed the 5' RACE reads anew with MiXCR; each CDR3 protein has one entry. The table records 6,000 or so distinct CDR3 sequences, around 18% of them present only once. Sequencing was carried out using PBMCs or a T cell subset sorted from them (not recorded which). This TCR was recovered from an adult woman who had mild COVID-19 (a few samples of this study predate the infection). Cell type and time point are not known. The V gene is TRBV5-6, the J gene TRBJ1-1; D remains ambiguous. The DNA of the CDR3 is TGTGCCAGCAGCTTTCTACAGTTTAAGGCGAACACTGAAGCTTTCTTT. This codes for CASSFLQFKANTEAFF.